The TCR beta chain described here comes from a study of beta chain features in type 1 diabetes. The study's findings and limits: TCRB CDR3s from Type 1 diabetes patients were moderately but significantly shorter in all four CD4+ subsets.

Trimming removed 1 base from V and 5 bases from J; junction bases left unmatched: 6. This CDR3 region has 15 residues. Germline-derived CDR1 and CDR2 are SGHTA and FQGNSA. Every bit of the isolated RNA underwent reverse transcription, so sequencing read expressed TCRB transcripts. The method was immunoSEQ multiplex PCR; TCRdb's version includes in-frame clones alone and lacks a portion of them. The sample lists approximately 170,000 clones; approximately 8.4% were seen once. This clone was observed a handful of times. Its target is unknown. Sequenced input: central memory CD4+ T cells from blood. The sequence came from a man aged 18 to 29 with type 1 diabetes. The rearrangement joins TRBV7-2 to TRBJ1-1; 8 nucleotides agree with TRBD1. The CDR3 protein is CASSLGRGLGTEAFF. DNA for the CDR3: TGTGCCAGCAGCTTAGGCAGGGGGCTGGGGACTGAAGCTTTCTTT.